This TCR beta chain comes out of a study of shared clonotypes between healthy human individuals. Trimming took 3 bases from V and 5 from J; bases not matched to a gene: 4. This CDR3 region has 15 residues. From germline, CDR1 is LNHDA and CDR2 SQIVND (reference sequence). The method was immunoSEQ multiplex PCR; TCRdb's version includes in-frame clones alone and lacks a portion of them. The repertoire holds about 1.1 million clones, with about 80% as singletons. Sequencing was performed on memory CD4+ T cells from PBMCs. Documented subset: CD45RA-negative fraction. The clonotype originates from a man younger than 30 in good health. Some clones in this sample may be carry-over from other donors' samples. The chain has TRBV19 and TRBJ2-2, with 9 bases fitting TRBD1. CDR3: CASSMHRGQTGELFF. CDR3 nucleotide sequence: TGTGCCAGTAGTATGCACAGGGGGCAAACCGGGGAGCTGTTTTTT.